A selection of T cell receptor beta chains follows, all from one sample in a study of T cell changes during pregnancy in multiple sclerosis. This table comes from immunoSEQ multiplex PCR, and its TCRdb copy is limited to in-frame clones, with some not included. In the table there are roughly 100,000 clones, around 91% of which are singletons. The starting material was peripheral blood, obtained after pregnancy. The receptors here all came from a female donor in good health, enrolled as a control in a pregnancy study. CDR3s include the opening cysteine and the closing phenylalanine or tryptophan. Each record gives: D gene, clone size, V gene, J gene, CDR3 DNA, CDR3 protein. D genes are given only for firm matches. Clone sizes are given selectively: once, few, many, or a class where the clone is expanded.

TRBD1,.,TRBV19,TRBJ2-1,TGTGCCAGTAGGACGGACAGGGGGCGAGGCAATGAGCAGTTCTTC,CASRTDRGRGNEQFF
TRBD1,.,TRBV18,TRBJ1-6,TGTGCCAGCTCACCACCGACAGGGGCCGTATTTTCACCCCTCCACTTT,CASSPPTGAVFSPLHF
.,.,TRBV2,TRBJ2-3,TGTGCCAGCAGTGAACAGGGTCGGGTGGATACGCAGTATTTT,CASSEQGRVDTQYF
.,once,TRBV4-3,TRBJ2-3,TGCGCCAGCAGCCAAACACAGGCGCGACTGGGCACAGATACGCAGTATTTT,CASSQTQARLGTDTQYF
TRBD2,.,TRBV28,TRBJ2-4,TGTGCCAGCAGGAAAAGACTAGCAGCTAACATTCAGTACTTC,CASRKRLAANIQYF
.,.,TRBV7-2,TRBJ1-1,TGTGCCAGCAGCCTTACAACGGGACTCCAAAGCGCTGAAGCTTTCTTT,CASSLTTGLQSAEAFF
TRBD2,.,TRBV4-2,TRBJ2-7,TGTGCCAGCAGCCGCGCAGCGGGGGAGACGGAGCAGTACTTC,CASSRAAGETEQYF
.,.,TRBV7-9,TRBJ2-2,TGTGCCAGCAGACCCGGACAGCAGAACACCGGGGAGCTGTTTTTT,CASRPGQQNTGELFF
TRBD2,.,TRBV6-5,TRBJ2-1,TGTGCCAGCAGTTCCGGGGGGGAGCAGTTCTTC,CASSSGGEQFF
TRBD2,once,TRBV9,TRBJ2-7,TGTGCCAGCAGCCAGATAGCGGGGGGCACGGGCGTGAAGCAGTACTTC,CASSQIAGGTGVKQYF
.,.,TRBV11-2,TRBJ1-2,TGTGCCAGCAGCATAGCCGGGGGCGGGAGTAATGGCTACACCTTC,CASSIAGGGSNGYTF
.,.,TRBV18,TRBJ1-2,TGTGCCAGCTCGGGGGCAGCGGTATTCGGTGGCTACACCTTC,CASSGAAVFGGYTF
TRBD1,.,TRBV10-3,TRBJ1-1,TGTGCCATCAGTGAGTCAGACAGGGGGGACACTGAAGCTTTCTTT,CAISESDRGDTEAFF
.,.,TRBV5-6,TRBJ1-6,TGTGCCAGCAGCTTGTGGTCGACAGTCCTTTCACCCCTCCACTTT,CASSLWSTVLSPLHF
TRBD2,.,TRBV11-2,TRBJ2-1,TGTGCCAGCAGCTTAGGGGGGGGGAGAAACAATGAGCAGTTCTTC,CASSLGGGRNNEQFF
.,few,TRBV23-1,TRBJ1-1,TGCGCCAGCAGTCAACCAGGGTCCTCTGAAGCTTTCTTT,CASSQPGSSEAFF
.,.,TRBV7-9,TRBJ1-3,TGTGCCAGCAGCTTCCCGTTGGAGGGTGCAGGAAACACCATATATTTT,CASSFPLEGAGNTIYF
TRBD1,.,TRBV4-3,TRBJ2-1,TGCGCCAGCAGCCAAGATGAGAGACAGGGGCGGAATGAGCAGTTCTTC,CASSQDERQGRNEQFF
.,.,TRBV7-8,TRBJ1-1,TGTGCCAGCAGCTTATTGAGTGAAGCTTTCTTT,CASSLLSEAFF
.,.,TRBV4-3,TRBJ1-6,TGCGCCAGCTCCCAGACAGAAGATTCACCCCTCCACTTT,CASSQTEDSPLHF
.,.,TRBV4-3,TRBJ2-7,TGCGCCAGCAGCCAAGCCGACACCACACCTCCCTACGAGCAGTACTTC,CASSQADTTPPYEQYF
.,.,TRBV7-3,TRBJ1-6,TGTGCCAGCAGCTTACTAAGCTCCTATAATTCACCCCTCCACTTT,CASSLLSSYNSPLHF
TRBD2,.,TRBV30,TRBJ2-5,TGTGCCTGGAGTGCGGGGGGGCCAGAGACCCAGTACTTC,CAWSAGGPETQYF
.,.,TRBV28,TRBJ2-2,TGTGCCAGCAGCTCGTTCGGGGAGCTGTTTTTT,CASSSFGELFF
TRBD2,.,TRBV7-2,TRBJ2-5,TGTGCCAGCAGCTTGGGGGGGTGGTACCAAGAGACCCAGTACTTC,CASSLGGWYQETQYF
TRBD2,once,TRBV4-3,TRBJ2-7,TGCGCCAGCAGCTCACTAGCGGGGGGGTCCTACGAGCAGTACTTC,CASSSLAGGSYEQYF
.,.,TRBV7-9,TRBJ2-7,TGTGCCAGCAGCCCCCGGGACACTGACTCCTACGAGCAGTACTTC,CASSPRDTDSYEQYF
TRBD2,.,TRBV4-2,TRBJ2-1,TGTGCCAGCAGCCAAGCTAGCGGGGGGGCAATGAATGAGCAGTTCTTC,CASSQASGGAMNEQFF
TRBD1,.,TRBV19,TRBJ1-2,TGTGCCAGTAGTACCGGACAGGTTGGTGGCTACACCTTC,CASSTGQVGGYTF
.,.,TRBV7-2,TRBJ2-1,TGTGCCAGCAGCTTAGGCGGAGGCCAGCAGTTCTTC,CASSLGGGQQFF
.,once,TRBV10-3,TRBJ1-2,TGTGCCATCAGAGAAGAGCGGGTTTCCTATGGCTACACCTTC,CAIREERVSYGYTF